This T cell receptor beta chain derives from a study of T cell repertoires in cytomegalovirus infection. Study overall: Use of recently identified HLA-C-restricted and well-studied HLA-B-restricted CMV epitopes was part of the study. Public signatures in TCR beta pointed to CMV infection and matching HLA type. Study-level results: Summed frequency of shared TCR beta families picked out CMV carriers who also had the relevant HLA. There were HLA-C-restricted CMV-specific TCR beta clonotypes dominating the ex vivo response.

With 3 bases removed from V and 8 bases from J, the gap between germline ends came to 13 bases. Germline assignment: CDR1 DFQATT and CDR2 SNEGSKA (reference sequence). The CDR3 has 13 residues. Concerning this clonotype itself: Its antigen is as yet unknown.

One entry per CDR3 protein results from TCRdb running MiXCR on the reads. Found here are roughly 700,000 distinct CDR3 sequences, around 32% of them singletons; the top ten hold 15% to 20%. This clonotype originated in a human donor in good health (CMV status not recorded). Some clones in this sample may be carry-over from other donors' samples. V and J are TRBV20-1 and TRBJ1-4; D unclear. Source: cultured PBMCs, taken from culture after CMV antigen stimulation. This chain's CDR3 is CSASTGSLEKLFF. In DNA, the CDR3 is TGCAGTGCTAGTACCGGTTCCCTAGAAAAACTGTTTTTT.